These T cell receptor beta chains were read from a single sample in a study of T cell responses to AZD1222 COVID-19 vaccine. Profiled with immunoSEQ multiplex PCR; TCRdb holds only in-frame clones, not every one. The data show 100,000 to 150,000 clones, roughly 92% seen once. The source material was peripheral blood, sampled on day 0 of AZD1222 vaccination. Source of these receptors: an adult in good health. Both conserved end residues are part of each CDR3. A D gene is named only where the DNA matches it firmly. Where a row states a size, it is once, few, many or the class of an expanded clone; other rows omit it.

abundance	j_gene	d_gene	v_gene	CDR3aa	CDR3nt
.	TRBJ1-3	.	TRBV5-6	CASSNRDPISGNTIYF	TGTGCCAGCAGCAACAGGGACCCTATCTCTGGAAACACCATATATTTT
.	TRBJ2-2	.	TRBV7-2	CASRKTSGVTGELFF	TGTGCCAGCAGGAAAACCTCTGGGGTAACCGGGGAGCTGTTTTTT
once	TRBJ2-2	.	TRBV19	CASSIRAGELFF	TGTGCCAGTAGTATCAGGGCCGGGGAGCTGTTTTTT
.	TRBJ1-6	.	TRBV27	CASSLSGANSPLHF	TGTGCCAGCAGTTTATCAGGGGCCAATTCACCCCTCCACTTT
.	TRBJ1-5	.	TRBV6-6	CASSYGGDNQPQHF	TGTGCCAGCAGTTACGGGGGGGACAATCAGCCCCAGCATTTT
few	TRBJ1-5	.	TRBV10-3	CAISEYSNQPQHF	TGTGCCATCAGTGAGTATAGCAATCAGCCCCAGCATTTT
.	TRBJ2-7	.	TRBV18	CASSPSEEGYEQYF	TGTGCCAGCTCACCGTCAGAGGAAGGTTACGAGCAGTACTTC
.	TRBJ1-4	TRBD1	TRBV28	CASSSPGGNEKLFF	TGTGCCAGCAGTTCTCCAGGGGGGAATGAAAAACTGTTTTTT
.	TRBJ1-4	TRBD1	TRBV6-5	CASSYGTGRGEKLFF	TGTGCCAGCAGTTACGGGACAGGGAGGGGTGAAAAACTGTTTTTT
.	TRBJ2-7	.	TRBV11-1	CASSSSTEQYF	TGTGCCAGCAGCTCCTCCACCGAGCAGTACTTC
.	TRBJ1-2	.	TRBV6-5	CASSYSRYYGYTF	TGTGCCAGCAGTTACTCACGGTACTATGGCTACACCTTC
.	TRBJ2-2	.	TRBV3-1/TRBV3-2	CASSHYEGPNTGELFF	TGTGCCAGCAGCCATTATGAGGGCCCAAACACCGGGGAGCTGTTTTTT
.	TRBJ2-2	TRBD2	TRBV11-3	CASSLSGGAGGELFF	TGTGCCAGCAGCCTTAGCGGGGGGGCCGGCGGGGAGCTGTTTTTT
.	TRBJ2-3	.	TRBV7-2	CASSLSGHSTDTQYF	TGTGCCAGCAGCTTGAGCGGGCACAGCACAGATACGCAGTATTTT
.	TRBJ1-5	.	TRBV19	CASSIRGGQPQHF	TGTGCCAGTAGTATCAGGGGAGGGCAGCCCCAGCATTTT
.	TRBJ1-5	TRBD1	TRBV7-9	CASSRPGQGNQPQHF	TGTGCCAGCAGCCGGCCGGGACAGGGCAATCAGCCCCAGCATTTT
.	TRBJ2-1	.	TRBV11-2	CASIQGAQGYEQFF	TGTGCCAGCATCCAAGGGGCGCAGGGGTATGAGCAGTTCTTC
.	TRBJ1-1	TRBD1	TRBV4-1	CASSQVGQGLPEAFF	TGCGCCAGCAGCCAAGTGGGACAGGGGTTACCTGAAGCTTTCTTT
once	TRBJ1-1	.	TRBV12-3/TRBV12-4	CASSLFMEAFF	TGTGCCAGCAGTTTATTCATGGAAGCTTTCTTT
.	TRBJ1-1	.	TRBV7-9	CASSWNEAFF	TGTGCCAGCAGCTGGAACGAAGCTTTCTTT
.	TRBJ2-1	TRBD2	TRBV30	CAWTNLAGGGNEQFF	TGTGCCTGGACCAACCTAGCGGGAGGTGGCAATGAGCAGTTCTTC
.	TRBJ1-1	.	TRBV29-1	CSVAVNTEAFF	TGCAGCGTTGCAGTGAACACTGAAGCTTTCTTT
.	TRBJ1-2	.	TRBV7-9	CASSLARGYTF	TGTGCCAGCAGCTTAGCGCGCGGCTACACCTTC
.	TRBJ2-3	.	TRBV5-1	CASSSGGTDTQYF	TGCGCCAGCAGCTCCGGAGGGACAGATACGCAGTATTTT
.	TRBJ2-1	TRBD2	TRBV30	CAWSGGAGEYNEQFF	TGTGCCTGGAGTGGAGGAGCGGGAGAGTACAATGAGCAGTTCTTC
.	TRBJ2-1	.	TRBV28	CASSFGGPFDNEQFF	TGTGCCAGCAGTTTTGGTGGACCTTTTGACAATGAGCAGTTCTTC
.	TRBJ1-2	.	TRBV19	CASSISSRSLYGYTF	TGTGCCAGTAGTATCTCGTCCAGGAGCCTCTATGGCTACACCTTC
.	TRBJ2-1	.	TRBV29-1	CSVDGLREQFF	TGCAGCGTTGACGGTCTGCGGGAGCAGTTCTTC
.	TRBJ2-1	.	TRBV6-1	CASSEALRNNEQFF	TGTGCCAGCAGTGAAGCGCTTCGCAACAATGAGCAGTTCTTC
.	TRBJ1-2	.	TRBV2	CASGGLQGAGYTF	TGTGCCAGCGGGGGGCTTCAAGGGGCGGGCTACACCTTC
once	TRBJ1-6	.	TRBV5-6	CASSLLGSKNENSPLHF	TGTGCCAGCAGCTTGTTGGGATCAAAGAACGAGAATTCACCCCTCCACTTT
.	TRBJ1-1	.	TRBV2	CASSVTGANTEAFF	TGTGCCAGCAGTGTAACGGGGGCGAACACTGAAGCTTTCTTT
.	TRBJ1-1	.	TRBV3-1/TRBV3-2	CASSQGWQVDTEAFF	TGTGCCAGCAGCCAAGGGTGGCAGGTAGACACTGAAGCTTTCTTT
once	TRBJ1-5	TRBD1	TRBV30	CAWSSGGGSNQPQHF	TGTGCCTGGAGTTCAGGGGGCGGGAGCAATCAGCCCCAGCATTTT
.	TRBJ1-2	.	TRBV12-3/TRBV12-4	CASSGAYGYTF	TGTGCCAGCAGTGGGGCTTATGGCTACACCTTC
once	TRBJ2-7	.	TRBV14	CASSQPDSYEQYF	TGTGCCAGCAGCCAACCTGACAGCTACGAGCAGTACTTC
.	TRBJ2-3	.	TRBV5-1	CASSLRPGVDTQYF	TGCGCCAGCAGCTTACGTCCGGGGGTGGATACGCAGTATTTT
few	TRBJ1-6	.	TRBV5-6	CASSLYQVESPLHF	TGTGCCAGCAGCTTGTATCAGGTGGAATCACCCCTCCACTTT
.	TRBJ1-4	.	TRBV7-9	CASSPGGMGEKLFF	TGTGCCAGCAGCCCTGGGGGGATGGGTGAAAAACTGTTTTTT
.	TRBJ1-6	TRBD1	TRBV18	CASSLLDRDNSPLHF	TGTGCCAGCTCACTACTGGACAGGGACAATTCACCCCTCCACTTT
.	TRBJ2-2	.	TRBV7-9	CASSRLPLNTGELFF	TGTGCCAGCAGTCGACTCCCCTTGAACACCGGGGAGCTGTTTTTT
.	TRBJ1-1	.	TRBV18	CASSPPGDTEAFF	TGTGCCAGCTCACCACCGGGGGACACTGAAGCTTTCTTT
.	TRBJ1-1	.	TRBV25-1	CASNSAGPGNTEAFF	TGTGCCAGCAATTCCGCGGGCCCTGGGAACACTGAAGCTTTCTTT
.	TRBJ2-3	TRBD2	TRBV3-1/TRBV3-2	CASSQESSGHTDTQYF	TGTGCCAGCAGCCAAGAGTCTAGCGGACACACAGATACGCAGTATTTT